The T cell receptor beta chain under discussion was sequenced for a study of cytomegalovirus exposure and HLA in healthy donors. Whole-study context: The 110 or so validation repertoires used the same platform as the 666 first-cohort repertoires, a later analysis reported. Study-wide results and caveats: In vitro work confirmed that a few CMV-associated chains recognize CMV antigens. According to the study, roughly 180 TCR beta chains were cytomegalovirus-associated. Most TCR sequences were seen very rarely across donors, but some public TCRs occurred in many.

In regard to this clone: Its antigen is as yet unknown.

CDR3 length: 13 amino acids. The germline CDR1 and CDR2 sequences are MGHRA and YSYEKL. Trimming pared 0 bases from V and 6 bases from J, leaving 9 bases between. Here immunoSEQ multiplex PCR was the method, and the copy in TCRdb shows in-frame clones only, minus some. The repertoire consists of 150,000 or so clones, with roughly nine tenths occurring once and the leading ten covering roughly 1.2%. The V call is TRBV4-1, the J call TRBJ2-7; a possible D gene is TRBD1 (6 bases). The sample consisted of PBMCs. This TCR was sampled from a woman under 30 in good health and CMV-seronegative. The CDR3 bases are TGCGCCAGCAGCCAAGAACGAGGGGGCGAGCAGTACTTC. Translated: CASSQERGGEQYF.